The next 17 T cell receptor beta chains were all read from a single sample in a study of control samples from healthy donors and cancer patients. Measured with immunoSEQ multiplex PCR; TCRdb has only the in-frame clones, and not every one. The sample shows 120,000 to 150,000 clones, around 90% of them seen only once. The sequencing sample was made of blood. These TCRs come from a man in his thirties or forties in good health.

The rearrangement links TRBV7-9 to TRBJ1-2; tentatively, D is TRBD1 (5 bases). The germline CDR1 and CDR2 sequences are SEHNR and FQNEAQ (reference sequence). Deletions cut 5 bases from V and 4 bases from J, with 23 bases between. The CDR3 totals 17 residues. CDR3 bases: TGTGCCAGCAGCCCGAGTGGGGCAGGGCTATTTGGCTATGGCTACACCTTC. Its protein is CASSPSGAGLFGYGYTF.

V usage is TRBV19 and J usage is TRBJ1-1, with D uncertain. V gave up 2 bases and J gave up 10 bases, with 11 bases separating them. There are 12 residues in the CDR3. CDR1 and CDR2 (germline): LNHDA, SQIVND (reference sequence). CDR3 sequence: CASSISGERAFF. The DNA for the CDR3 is TGTGCCAGTAGTATATCCGGTGAAAGAGCTTTCTTT.

This chain's CDR3 is CASSHSGTAEQYF. The CDR3 DNA reads as TGTGCCAGCTCACACTCCGGGACCGCGGAGCAGTACTTC. The chain uses TRBV18 and TRBJ2-7; D may be TRBD1 or TRBD2 (5 bases each). This CDR3 is 13 amino acids long. Germline assignment: CDR1 KGHSH and CDR2 LQKENI. The V and J ends lost 4 bases and 7 bases respectively, with 14 bases between them.

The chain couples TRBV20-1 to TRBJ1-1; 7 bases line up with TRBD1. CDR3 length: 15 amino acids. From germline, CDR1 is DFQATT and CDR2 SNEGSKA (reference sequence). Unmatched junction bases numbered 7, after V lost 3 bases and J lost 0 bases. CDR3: CSASRDSRMNTEAFF. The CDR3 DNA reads TGCAGTGCTAGTAGGGACAGCAGAATGAACACTGAAGCTTTCTTT.

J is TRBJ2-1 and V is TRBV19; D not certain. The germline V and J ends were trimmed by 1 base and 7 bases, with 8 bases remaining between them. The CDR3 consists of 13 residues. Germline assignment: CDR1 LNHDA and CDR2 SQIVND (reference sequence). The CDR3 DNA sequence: TGTGCCAGTAGTATAGGGGGTGATAATGAGCAGTTCTTC. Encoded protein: CASSIGGDNEQFF.

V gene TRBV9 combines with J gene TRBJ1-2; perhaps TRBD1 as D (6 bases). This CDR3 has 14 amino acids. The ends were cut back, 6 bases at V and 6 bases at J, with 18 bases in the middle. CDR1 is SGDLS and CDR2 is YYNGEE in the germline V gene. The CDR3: CASIMRLPGDGYTF. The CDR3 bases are TGTGCCAGCATCATGAGGCTGCCAGGGGATGGCTACACCTTC.

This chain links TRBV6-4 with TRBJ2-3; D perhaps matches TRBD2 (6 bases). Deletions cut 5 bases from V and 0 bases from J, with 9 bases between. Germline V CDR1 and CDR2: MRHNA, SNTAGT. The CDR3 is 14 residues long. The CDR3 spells CASSPSGSTDTQYF. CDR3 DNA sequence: TGTGCCAGCAGTCCGAGCGGGAGCACAGATACGCAGTATTTT.

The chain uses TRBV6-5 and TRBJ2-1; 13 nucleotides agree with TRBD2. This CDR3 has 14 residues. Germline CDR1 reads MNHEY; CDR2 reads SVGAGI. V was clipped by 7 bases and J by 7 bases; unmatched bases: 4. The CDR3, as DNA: TGTGCCAGCAAACTAGCGGGAGGGCCGAATGAGCAGTTCTTC. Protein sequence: CASKLAGGPNEQFF.

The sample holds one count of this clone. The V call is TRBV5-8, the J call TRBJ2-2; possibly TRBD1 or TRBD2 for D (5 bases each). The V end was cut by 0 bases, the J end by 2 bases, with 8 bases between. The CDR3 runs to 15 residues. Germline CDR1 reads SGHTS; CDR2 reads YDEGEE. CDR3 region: CASSLAGTNTGELFF. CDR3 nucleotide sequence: TGTGCCAGCAGCTTGGCAGGGACCAACACCGGGGAGCTGTTTTTT.

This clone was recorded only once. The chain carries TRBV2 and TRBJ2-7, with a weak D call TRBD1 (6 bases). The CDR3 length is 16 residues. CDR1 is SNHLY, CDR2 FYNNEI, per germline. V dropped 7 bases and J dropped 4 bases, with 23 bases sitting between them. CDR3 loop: CASTRQDLLSWYEQYF. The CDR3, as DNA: TGTGCCAGCACTAGACAGGACCTTTTGAGTTGGTACGAGCAGTACTTC.

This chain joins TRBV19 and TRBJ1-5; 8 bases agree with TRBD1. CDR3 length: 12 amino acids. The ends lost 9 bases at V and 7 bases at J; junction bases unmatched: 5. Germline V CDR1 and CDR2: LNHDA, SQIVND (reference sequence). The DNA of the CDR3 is TGTGCCAGCCGACAGGGGTTACAGCCCCAGCATTTT. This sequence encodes CASRQGLQPQHF.

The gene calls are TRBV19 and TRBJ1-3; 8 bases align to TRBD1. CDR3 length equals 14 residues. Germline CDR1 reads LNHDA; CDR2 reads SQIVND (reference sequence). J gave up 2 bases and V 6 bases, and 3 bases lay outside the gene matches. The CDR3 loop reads CASRRQGTGNTIYF. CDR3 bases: TGTGCCAGTAGGAGACAGGGGACTGGAAACACCATATATTTT.

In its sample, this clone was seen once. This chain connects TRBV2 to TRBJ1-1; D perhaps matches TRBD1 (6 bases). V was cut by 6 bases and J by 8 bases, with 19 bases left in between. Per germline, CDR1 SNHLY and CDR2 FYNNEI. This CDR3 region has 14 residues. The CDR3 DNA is TGTGCCAGCAGCCCCACGAACAGGGTCCAGGAAGCTTTCTTT. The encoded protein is CASSPTNRVQEAFF.

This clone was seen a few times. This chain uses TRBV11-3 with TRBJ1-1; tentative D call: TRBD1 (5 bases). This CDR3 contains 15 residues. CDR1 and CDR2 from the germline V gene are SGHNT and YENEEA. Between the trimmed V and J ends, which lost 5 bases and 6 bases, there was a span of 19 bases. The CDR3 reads CASSPFGGDWSEAFF. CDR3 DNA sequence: TGTGCCAGCAGCCCATTTGGGGGGGATTGGTCTGAAGCTTTCTTT. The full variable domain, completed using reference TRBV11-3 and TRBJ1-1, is EAGVVQSPRYKIIEKKQPVAFWCNPISGHNTLYWYLQNLGQGPELLIRYENEEAVDDSQLPKDRFSAERLKGVDSTLKIQPAELGDSAVYLCASSPFGGDWSEAFFGQGTRLTVV.

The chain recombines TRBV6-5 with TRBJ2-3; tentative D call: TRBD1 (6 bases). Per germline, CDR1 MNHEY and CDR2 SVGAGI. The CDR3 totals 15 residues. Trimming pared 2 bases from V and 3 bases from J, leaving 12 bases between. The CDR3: CASSYGTIRTDTQYF. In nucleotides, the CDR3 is TGTGCCAGCAGTTACGGGACAATCCGAACAGATACGCAGTATTTT.

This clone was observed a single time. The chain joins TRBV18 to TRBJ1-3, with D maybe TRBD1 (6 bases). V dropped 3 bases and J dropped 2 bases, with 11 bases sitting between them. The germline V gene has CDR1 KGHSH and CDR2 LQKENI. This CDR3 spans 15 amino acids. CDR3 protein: CASSPPGATGNTIYF. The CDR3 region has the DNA TGTGCCAGCTCACCGCCAGGGGCGACTGGAAACACCATATATTTT.

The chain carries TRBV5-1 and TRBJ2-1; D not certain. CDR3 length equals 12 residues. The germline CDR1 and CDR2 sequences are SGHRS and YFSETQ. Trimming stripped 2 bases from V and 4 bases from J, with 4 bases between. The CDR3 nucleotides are TGCGCCAGCAGCTTACAGTACAATGAGCAGTTCTTC. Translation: CASSLQYNEQFF.